This TCR beta chain was captured in a study of T cells in Graves' hyperthyroidism and ophthalmopathy. Study-wide findings and caveats: Within blood appeared most thyroid clonotypes that had expanded above 0.001.

Amplified TCR beta CDR3 regions derived from RNA transcripts. HTBI primers were used for first-round RT-PCR of the TCR CDR3. Each CDR3 protein is one row after TCRdb ran MiXCR on the multiplex PCR reads. The sample records a few hundred thousand distinct CDR3 sequences, 15% to 18% being singletons. Remarks on this clonotype: The antigen is undetermined.

This CDR3 is built from 13 residues. Unmatched junction bases numbered 6, after V lost 3 bases and J lost 5 bases. CDR1 is DFQATT, CDR2 SNEGSKA, per germline (reference sequence). Absent ophthalmopathy progression within 18 months defined stable Graves' hyperthyroidism. Lactation, pregnancy, other autoimmune disease or uncontrolled infection led to exclusion of patients. The V call is TRBV20-1, the J call TRBJ2-7; 8 bases fit TRBD2. This TCR was recovered from a woman aged 25-40 years with Graves' hyperthyroidism. The sample consisted of blood. The CDR3 sequence: CSASGRARHEQYF. For the CDR3, the DNA is TGCAGTGCTAGCGGGAGGGCCCGTCACGAGCAGTACTTC.